This entry describes one TCR beta chain. No antigen is known for it. A junction boundary mismatches the germline segment, possibly from a read error. The source of the sample is a study of Graves' ophthalmopathy and Graves' hyperthyroidism. Study details: Before any treatment, peripheral blood was taken at the initial diagnosis.

Overall study results and limits: Blood repertoires reportedly contained most expanded thyroid clonotypes above 0.001 frequency.

Amplification targeted the TCR beta CDR3 regions, with RNA transcripts as the source material. Second-round multiplex PCR came after a first-round RT-PCR that employed HTBI primers. TCRdb ran MiXCR on the multiplex PCR reads and lists one entry per CDR3 protein. Of more than 300,000 distinct CDR3 sequences in the sample, roughly 15% were seen once. CDR1 is SQVTM and CDR2 is ANQGSEA in the germline V gene. The CDR3 spans 12 residues. As diagnostic evidence, clinical symptoms, serum thyroxine, TRAb, thyroid ultrasound and orbital computed tomography were relied upon. The sequence derives from a woman between 18 and 30 years old with stable Graves' hyperthyroidism. Sequencing was performed on peripheral blood. The chain is built from TRBV29-1 and TRBJ1-1; 10 nucleotides agree with TRBD1. CDR3 DNA: TGCAGCTCGGACAGGGGGAACTCTGAAGCTTTCTTT. Translation: CSSDRGNSEAFF.